This T cell receptor beta chain was identified during a study of T cells in Graves' hyperthyroidism and ophthalmopathy. General study findings and limits: Most expanded thyroid clonotypes above 0.001 also appeared in blood.

For Graves' hyperthyroidism to be stable, ophthalmopathy could not progress within 18 months. The study enrolled patients aged 18 to 65 with newly diagnosed hyperthyroidism of under 2 months' duration. PBMCs were sourced from roughly 9.7 ml fresh peripheral blood. Researchers took RNA transcripts and amplified the TCR beta CDR3 regions from them. TCR CDR3 regions were first amplified by RT-PCR with HTBI primers. TCRdb re-derived calls from the multiplex PCR reads in MiXCR, one entry per CDR3 protein. The repertoire includes about 360,000 distinct CDR3 sequences, under 15% of them detected once, and around a tenth sits in the top ten. The CDR3 length is 14 residues. Deletions cut 0 bases from V and 5 bases from J, with 10 bases between. Germline lookup yields CDR1 MNHEY and CDR2 SVGAGI. This clonotype was recorded at least ten times. Its matching antigen is unknown.

The V gene is TRBV6-5, the J gene TRBJ1-2, with a tentative D call TRBD1 (6 bases). Sequenced sample: blood. The source of this sequence is a woman aged 18-29 years with Graves' hyperthyroidism. This CDR3 is CASSYSGAWYGYTF. CDR3 DNA: TGTGCCAGCAGTTACTCGGGGGCTTGGTATGGCTACACCTTC.